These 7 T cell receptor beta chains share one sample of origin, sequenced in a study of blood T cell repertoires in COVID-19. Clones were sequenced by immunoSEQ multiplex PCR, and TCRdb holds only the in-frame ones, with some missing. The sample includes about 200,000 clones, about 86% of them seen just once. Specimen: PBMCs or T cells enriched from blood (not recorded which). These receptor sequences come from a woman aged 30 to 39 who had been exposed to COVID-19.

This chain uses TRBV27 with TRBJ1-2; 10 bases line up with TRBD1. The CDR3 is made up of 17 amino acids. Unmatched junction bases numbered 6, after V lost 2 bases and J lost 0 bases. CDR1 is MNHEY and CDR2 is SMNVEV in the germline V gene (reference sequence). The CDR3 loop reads CASSLVRTGGANYGYTF. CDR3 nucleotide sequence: TGTGCCAGCAGTTTAGTCCGGACAGGGGGGGCTAACTATGGCTACACCTTC.

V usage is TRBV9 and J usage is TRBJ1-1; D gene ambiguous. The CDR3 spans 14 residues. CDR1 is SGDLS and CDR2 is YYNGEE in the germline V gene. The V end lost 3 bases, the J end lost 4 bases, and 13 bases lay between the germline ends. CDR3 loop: CASSAQDSGTEAFF. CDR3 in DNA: TGTGCCAGCAGCGCTCAGGACTCGGGCACTGAAGCTTTCTTT.

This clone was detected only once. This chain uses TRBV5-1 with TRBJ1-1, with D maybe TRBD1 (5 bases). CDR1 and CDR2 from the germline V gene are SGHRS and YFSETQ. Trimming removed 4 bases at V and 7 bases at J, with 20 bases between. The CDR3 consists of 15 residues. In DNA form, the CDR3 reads TGCGCCAGCAGCGAGAGGGGAAATCGGGAGGGTGAAGCTTTCTTT. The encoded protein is CASSERGNREGEAFF.

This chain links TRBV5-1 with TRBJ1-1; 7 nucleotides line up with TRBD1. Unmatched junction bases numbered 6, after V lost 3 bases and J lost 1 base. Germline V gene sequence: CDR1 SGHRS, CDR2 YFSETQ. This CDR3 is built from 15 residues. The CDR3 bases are TGCGCCAGCAGCTCAACAGGGGAATGGAACACTGAAGCTTTCTTT. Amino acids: CASSSTGEWNTEAFF.

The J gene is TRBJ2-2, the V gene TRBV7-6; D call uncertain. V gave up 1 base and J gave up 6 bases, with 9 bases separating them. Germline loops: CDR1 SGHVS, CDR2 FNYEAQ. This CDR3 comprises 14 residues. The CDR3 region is CASSLVGEAGELFF. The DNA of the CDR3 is TGTGCCAGCAGCTTAGTAGGAGAGGCCGGGGAGCTGTTTTTT.

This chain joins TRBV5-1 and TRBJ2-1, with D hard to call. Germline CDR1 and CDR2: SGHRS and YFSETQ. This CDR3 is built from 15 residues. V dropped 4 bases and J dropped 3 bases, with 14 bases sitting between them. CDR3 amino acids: CASSSPKRNYNEQFF. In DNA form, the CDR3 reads TGCGCCAGCAGCAGTCCCAAGAGAAACTACAATGAGCAGTTCTTC.

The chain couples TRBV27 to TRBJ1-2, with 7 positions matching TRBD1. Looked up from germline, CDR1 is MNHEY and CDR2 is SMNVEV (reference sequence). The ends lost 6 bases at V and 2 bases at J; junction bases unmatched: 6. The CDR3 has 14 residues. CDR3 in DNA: TGTGCCAGCAGAGGGGACAGCCAGAACTATGGCTACACCTTC. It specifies CASRGDSQNYGYTF.